Presented here are 30 T cell receptor beta chains from one specimen sequenced in a study of blood T cells in healthy people across ages. Through a sample-barcoded 5' primer and a J-beta primer mix, a second PCR was run for roughly 6 to 11 cycles. One entry per CDR3 protein results from TCRdb running MiXCR on the 5' RACE reads. The sample has about 630,000 distinct CDR3 sequences, under 25% seen once. Sequencing input: blood. The receptors were gathered from a man in his 70s in good health.

This chain uses TRBV7-2 with TRBJ1-3, with 8 bases that match TRBD1. The germline CDR1 and CDR2 sequences are SGHTA and FQGNSA. The trim removed 0 bases at V and 3 bases at J, leaving 7 bases unmatched. This CDR3 region has 17 residues. The CDR3 sequence is CASSLAGAGGFGNTIYF. In DNA, the CDR3 is TGTGCCAGCAGCTTAGCGGGAGCAGGGGGCTTTGGAAACACCATATATTTT.

This clonotype turned up a few times. A much larger clone lies a single base off, so this may be a read error. The genes are TRBV20-1 and TRBJ2-3; 11 bases fit TRBD2. Germline V gives CDR1 DFQATT, CDR2 SNEGSKA (reference sequence). The V gene end was trimmed by 5 bases and the J gene end by 4 bases; junction bases not matched to a gene: 5. The length of the CDR3 is 14 residues. This chain's CDR3 is CSAGLTSGADTQYF. CDR3 bases: TGCAGTGCTGGACTGACTAGCGGGGCAGATACGCAGTATTTT.

V usage is TRBV30 and J usage is TRBJ1-6; D unresolved. Per the germline V gene, CDR1 is GTSNPN and CDR2 is SVGIG (reference sequence). Trimming removed 1 base from V and 9 bases from J, with 10 bases in between. The CDR3 length is 13 residues. The CDR3 reads CAWSGQDFSPLHF. Here the CDR3 DNA reads TGTGCCTGGAGTGGGCAGGACTTTTCACCCCTCCACTTT.

A remark on this clonotype: A much larger clone differs by one base, so this may be a read error. The chain has TRBV6-6 and TRBJ1-2; D call uncertain. With 6 bases removed from V and 6 bases from J, the gap between germline ends came to 14 bases. The CDR3 has 13 amino acids. Germline values: CDR1 MNHNY, CDR2 SVGAGI (reference sequence). The CDR3: CASRYIGPNGYTF. The DNA for the CDR3 is TGTGCCAGCAGATACATAGGGCCTAATGGCTACACCTTC.

This chain links TRBV12-3 or TRBV12-4 with TRBJ2-1, with 10 bases aligning to TRBD2. There are 17 residues in the CDR3. J lost 2 bases, V lost 7 bases, and 11 bases had no gene match. CDR3 loop: CASTESLAGVTYNEQFF. In nucleotides, the CDR3 is TGTGCCAGCACCGAATCCCTAGCGGGAGTCACCTACAATGAGCAGTTCTTC.

V is TRBV12-3 or TRBV12-4 and J is TRBJ2-3; D is unclear. This CDR3 spans 14 amino acids. The V gene lost 7 bases and the J gene lost 0 bases, with 11 bases spanning the gap. CDR3 residues: CASTAVGSTDTQYF. The CDR3 DNA sequence: TGTGCCAGCACCGCCGTAGGCAGCACAGATACGCAGTATTTT.

This clonotype was seen more than once but under ten times. This rearrangement joins TRBV27 to TRBJ2-2; possible D gene TRBD1, 5 bases. V was shortened by 2 bases and J by 0 bases, with 7 bases between the two germline ends. Germline loops: CDR1 MNHEY, CDR2 SMNVEV (reference sequence). The CDR3 loop spans 15 amino acids. The CDR3 DNA reads TGTGCCAGCAGTTTAGGGGCCCCGAACACCGGGGAGCTGTTTTTT. Protein sequence: CASSLGAPNTGELFF.

This clonotype was detected many times. This chain joins TRBV20-1 and TRBJ1-4, with a possible D match to TRBD1 (5 bases). The CDR3 is 14 residues long. Deletions cut 2 bases from V and 8 bases from J, with 15 bases between. CDR1 DFQATT and CDR2 SNEGSKA come from the germline V gene (reference sequence). The CDR3 region has the DNA TGCAGTGCTAGACGGTTTAATGAGGGGGAAAAACTGTTTTTT. Amino acids: CSARRFNEGEKLFF.

This clonotype was counted a few times. The DNA of the CDR3 is TGTGCCAGCAGAAAACTAGCGAGCGGCGGGGAGACCCAGTACTTC. Protein: CASRKLASGGETQYF. The chain uses TRBV12-3 or TRBV12-4 and TRBJ2-5; 7 bases fit TRBD2. The V and J ends lost 6 bases and 5 bases, in that order; junction bases with no gene match: 12. The CDR3 sequence is 15 residues long.

The V call is TRBV9, the J call TRBJ2-4; D perhaps matches TRBD2 (5 bases). The CDR3 consists of 17 residues. CDR1 is SGDLS, CDR2 YYNGEE, per germline. Trimming removed 0 bases from V and 1 base from J, with 14 bases in between. This CDR3 is CASSVVDAGSAKNIQYF. CDR3 nucleotides: TGTGCCAGCAGCGTAGTAGATGCGGGTTCTGCCAAAAACATTCAGTACTTC.

This clonotype has only a few counts. Its ends do not fully match the called genes, so a read error is possible. The J gene is TRBJ2-5, the V gene TRBV6-4; the D gene could be TRBD1 or TRBD2 (5 bases each). The CDR3 has 14 amino acids. Germline assignment: CDR1 MRHNA and CDR2 SNTAGT. The CDR3 region is CASSGWDHDGGVFF. CDR3 DNA sequence: TGTGCCAGCAGCGGCTGGGACCACGACGGCGGCGTGTTCTTC.

This clonotype was counted only a few times. The V and J genes are TRBV29-1 and TRBJ2-7; the D gene could be TRBD1 or TRBD2 (5 bases each). CDR3 length: 14 amino acids. The V end was cut by 3 bases, the J end by 2 bases, with 14 bases between. Per the germline V gene, CDR1 is SQVTM and CDR2 is ANQGSEA. CDR3 nucleotide sequence: TGCAGCGTTGACGGGGCAGGAGAAACCTACGAGCAGTACTTC. The encoded protein is CSVDGAGETYEQYF.

This clonotype was found many times. The CDR3: CSARPSGSPNEQYF. The CDR3 DNA follows: TGCAGTGCTAGGCCCAGCGGGAGTCCCAACGAGCAGTACTTC. The V and J genes are TRBV20-1 and TRBJ2-7; 8 nucleotides align to TRBD2. Germline V lookup: CDR1 DFQATT, CDR2 SNEGSKA (reference sequence). V shed 3 bases, J shed 5 bases, and the junction held 9 bases outside the gene matches. CDR3 size: 14 residues.

The genes are TRBV27 and TRBJ2-5; TRBD2 is a possible D gene (6 bases). V was cut by 3 bases and J by 5 bases, with 10 bases left in between. Looked up from germline, CDR1 is MNHEY and CDR2 is SMNVEV (reference sequence). The CDR3 consists of 13 residues. CDR3 nucleotides: TGTGCCAGCAGTTTCGGGACTTCGGAGACCCAGTACTTC. It translates to CASSFGTSETQYF.

This chain joins TRBV5-1 and TRBJ2-3; D perhaps matches TRBD2 (5 bases). V lost 0 bases and J 2 bases, leaving 13 bases between the germline ends. Per germline, CDR1 SGHRS and CDR2 YFSETQ. This CDR3 comprises 16 residues. CDR3 region: CASSLASGRVTDTQYF. Here the CDR3 DNA reads TGCGCCAGCAGCTTGGCCTCTGGGCGGGTCACAGATACGCAGTATTTT. The full variable domain, rest sourced from reference TRBV5-1 and TRBJ2-3, is KAGVTQTPRYLIKTRGQQVTLSCSPISGHRSVSWYQQTPGQGLQFLFEYFSETQRNKGNFPGRFSGRQFSNSRSEMNVSTLELGDSALYLCASSLASGRVTDTQYFGPGTRLTVL.

The CDR3 DNA reads as TGCGCCAGCAGCCAAGATTCATACGGGAGCTCCTACAATGAGCAGTTCTTC. This encodes CASSQDSYGSSYNEQFF. The chain links TRBV4-3 to TRBJ2-1, with D possibly being TRBD2 (6 bases). CDR1 and CDR2 (germline): LGHNA, YSLEER. V was trimmed by 0 bases and J by 0 bases, leaving 12 bases between them. The CDR3 runs to 17 residues.

This clonotype was seen ten or more times. In nucleotides, the CDR3 is TGTGCCAGCAGCTTTCAGGGGGGAGAGACCCAGTACTTC. Translating it yields CASSFQGGETQYF. The V call is TRBV5-5, the J call TRBJ2-5; D may be TRBD1 (7 bases). The germline V gene has CDR1 SGHKS and CDR2 YYEKEE (reference sequence). The V end was cut by 2 bases, the J end by 4 bases, with 9 bases between. CDR3 length: 13 residues.

This clonotype was found many times. The J gene is TRBJ2-1, the V gene TRBV29-1; D is perhaps TRBD1 or TRBD2 (5 bases each). Trimming removed 5 bases at V and 4 bases at J, with 12 bases between. This CDR3 region has 13 residues. The germline gives CDR1 SQVTM, CDR2 ANQGSEA. CDR3 amino acids: CSVSAGRYNEQFF. The CDR3 coding sequence is TGCAGCGTTAGCGCAGGGAGATACAATGAGCAGTTCTTC.

V is TRBV6-5 and J is TRBJ2-7; TRBD2 matches at 12 bases. The CDR3 covers 13 residues. Trimming cost V 10 bases and J 4 bases; bases outside gene matches: 5. Looked up from germline, CDR1 is MNHEY and CDR2 is SVGAGI. The CDR3 protein is CATGTSGSYEQYF. CDR3 in DNA: TGTGCCACAGGGACTAGCGGGTCGTACGAGCAGTACTTC.

The table lists this clonotype with a few counts. The J gene is TRBJ2-5, the V gene TRBV6-2 or TRBV6-3; D might be TRBD1 (6 bases). V shed 6 bases and J shed 2 bases, with 13 bases lying between them. Germline values: CDR1 MNHEY, CDR2 SVGEGT. The CDR3 sequence is 14 residues long. Here the CDR3 reads CASRPYREQETQYF. CDR3 in DNA: TGTGCCAGCAGGCCCTACAGGGAACAAGAGACCCAGTACTTC.

The rearrangement joins TRBV6-2 or TRBV6-3 to TRBJ2-5, with D possibly TRBD1 on 6 matching bases. Per germline, CDR1 MNHEY and CDR2 SVGEGT. Trimming pared 7 bases from V and 4 bases from J, leaving 10 bases between. The CDR3 length is 12 residues. DNA for the CDR3: TGTGCCAGCAAAAAAGGGGGAGAGACCCAGTACTTC. Residues: CASKKGGETQYF.

This clonotype turned up a few times. This sequence joins TRBV27 and TRBJ2-7; D possibly uses TRBD1 or TRBD2 (5 bases each). The CDR3 spans 14 residues. V lost 5 bases and J lost 2, with 13 bases in between. Germline values: CDR1 MNHEY, CDR2 SMNVEV (reference sequence). The CDR3 is CASSSKPGPYEQYF. The DNA for the CDR3 is TGTGCCAGCAGTAGCAAACCGGGGCCCTACGAGCAGTACTTC.

This clonotype came up a few times. The conserved final phenylalanine or tryptophan is absent from the CDR3, which likely points to a read error. J is TRBJ2-7 and V is TRBV3-1; 9 nucleotides agree with TRBD1. After removal of 2 bases from V and 2 bases from J, the junction contained 10 bases not matched to a gene. The germline V gene encodes CDR1 LGHDT and CDR2 YNNKEL (reference sequence). The CDR3 sequence is 17 residues long. In nucleotides, the CDR3 is TGTGCCAGCAGCCAAAAAGGGACAGGGTATTTACCCTACGAGCAGTACCTC. Its protein product is CASSQKGTGYLPYEQYL.

The chain joins TRBV3-1 to TRBJ1-3; tentatively, D is TRBD1 (5 bases). The germline V and J ends were trimmed by 2 bases and 4 bases, with 9 bases remaining between them. Germline V gives CDR1 LGHDT, CDR2 YNNKEL (reference sequence). This CDR3 contains 14 residues. CDR3 protein: CASSQPGRGNTIYF. Written as DNA, the CDR3 is TGTGCCAGCAGCCAACCGGGGCGAGGAAACACCATATATTTT. The entire variable domain, with the rest obtained from reference TRBV3-1 and TRBJ1-3, is as follows: DTAVSQTPKYLVTQMGNDKSIKCEQNLGHDTMYWYKQDSKKFLKIMFSYNNKELIINETVPNRFSPKSPDKAHLNLHINSLELGDSAVYFCASSQPGRGNTIYFGEGSWLTVV.

V and J are TRBV20-1 and TRBJ1-2; no firm D call. Germline V gene sequence: CDR1 DFQATT, CDR2 SNEGSKA (reference sequence). The CDR3 consists of 13 residues. Deletions cut 0 bases from V and 3 bases from J, with 8 bases between. CDR3 region: CSARDSRDYGYTF. CDR3 sequence (DNA): TGCAGTGCTAGAGATTCCCGCGACTATGGCTACACCTTC.

This clonotype showed up many times. The rearrangement uses TRBV29-1 and TRBJ2-1; D call uncertain. Germline V gene lookup returns CDR1 SQVTM and CDR2 ANQGSEA. There are 14 residues in the CDR3. V lost 1 base, J lost 0 bases, and 7 bases lay in between. The CDR3, as DNA: TGCAGCGTTGAAGGGTGGGGCTCCTACAATGAGCAGTTCTTC. The encoded protein is CSVEGWGSYNEQFF.

This clonotype came up a few times. This chain joins TRBV9 and TRBJ1-1; maybe TRBD1 (5 bases). CDR1 SGDLS and CDR2 YYNGEE come from the germline V gene. The CDR3 length is 14 residues. Trimming left V 4 bases short and J 1 base short, with 11 bases between. This chain's CDR3 is CASSLGHANTEAFF. The CDR3 DNA reads as TGTGCCAGCAGCCTCGGACACGCGAACACTGAAGCTTTCTTT.

This clonotype was seen repeatedly, ten times or more. CDR3 sequence: CASSASYEQYF. In DNA, the CDR3 is TGTGCCAGCAGCGCCTCCTACGAGCAGTACTTC. The chain combines TRBV7-2 with TRBJ2-7; D remains ambiguous. CDR3 length equals 11 residues. The germline V gene has CDR1 SGHTA and CDR2 FQGNSA. The germline V and J ends were trimmed by 5 bases and 0 bases, with 2 bases remaining between them.

The chain carries TRBV5-6 and TRBJ2-7, with 9 bases matching TRBD1. Per the germline V gene, CDR1 is SGHDT and CDR2 is YYEEEE. Losses at the gene ends were 5 bases for V and 2 bases for J; bases not matched to a gene: 8. This CDR3 is 15 amino acids long. The CDR3 coding sequence is TGTGCCAGCAGACCCGGGACAGGGAGACCCTACGAGCAGTACTTC. Translation: CASRPGTGRPYEQYF.

In its sample, this clonotype was seen many times. The V and J genes are TRBV28 and TRBJ2-5, with a possible D match to TRBD2 (5 bases). The germline V and J ends were trimmed by 3 bases and 4 bases, with 9 bases remaining between them. The CDR3 spans 13 residues. Germline V gene lookup returns CDR1 MDHEN and CDR2 SYDVKM. CDR3 in DNA: TGTGCCAGCAGTTTTTTAGGGAGAGAGACCCAGTACTTC. It codes for CASSFLGRETQYF.